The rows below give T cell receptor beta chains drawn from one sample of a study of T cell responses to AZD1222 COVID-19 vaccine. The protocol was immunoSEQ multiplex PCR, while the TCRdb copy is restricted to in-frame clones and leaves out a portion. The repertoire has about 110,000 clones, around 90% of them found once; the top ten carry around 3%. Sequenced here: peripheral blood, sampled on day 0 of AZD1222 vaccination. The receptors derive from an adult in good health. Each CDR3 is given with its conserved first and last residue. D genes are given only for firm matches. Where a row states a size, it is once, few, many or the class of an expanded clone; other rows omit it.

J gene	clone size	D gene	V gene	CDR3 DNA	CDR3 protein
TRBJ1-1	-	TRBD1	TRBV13	TGTGCCAGCAGCGCCTACAGGGGGCGGGTGAACACTGAAGCTTTCTTT	CASSAYRGRVNTEAFF
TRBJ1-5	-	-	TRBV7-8	TGTGCCAGCAGCTTAGCAAGGAATAGCAATCAGCCCCAGCATTTT	CASSLARNSNQPQHF
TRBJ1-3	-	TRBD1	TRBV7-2	TGTGCCAGCAGCTTAAGGGGACAGGGAAACACCATATATTTT	CASSLRGQGNTIYF
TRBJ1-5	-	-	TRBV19	TGTGCCAGTAGTATGGGTCAGGCACGAAATCAGCCCCAGCATTTT	CASSMGQARNQPQHF
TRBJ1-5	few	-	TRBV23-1	TGCGCCAGCAGTCAAAAAAACCCAGGAGGGCAACCCCGGTTTTATAGCAATCAGCCCCAGCATTTT	CASSQKNPGGQPRFYSNQPQHF
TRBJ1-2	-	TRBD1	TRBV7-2	TGTGCCAGCAGCTTCTTGACAGGGGGTAACTATGGCTACACCTTC	CASSFLTGGNYGYTF
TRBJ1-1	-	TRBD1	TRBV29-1	TGCAGCTCCGGGACAGGTGGGACTGAAGCTTTCTTT	CSSGTGGTEAFF
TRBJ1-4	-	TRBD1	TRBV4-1	TGCGCCAGCAGCCCCCTAACAGGGGTTGAAAAACTGTTTTTT	CASSPLTGVEKLFF
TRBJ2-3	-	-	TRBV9	TGTGCCAGCAGCCCGAGGCCTAGCGCGCCAGATACGCAGTATTTT	CASSPRPSAPDTQYF
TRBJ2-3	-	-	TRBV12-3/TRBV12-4	TGTGCCAGCAGTTCCCCGACAGATACGCAGTATTTT	CASSSPTDTQYF
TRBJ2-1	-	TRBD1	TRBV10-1	TGCGCCAGCAGTGAGAAAGAAGGACAGGGGAGATCGGAATCCAATGAGCAGTTCTTC	CASSEKEGQGRSESNEQFF
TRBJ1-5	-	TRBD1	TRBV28	TGTGCCAGCAGTCTGCTCGGGACAGGGGTTTCAAGCAATCAGCCCCAGCATTTT	CASSLLGTGVSSNQPQHF
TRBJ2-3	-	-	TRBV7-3	TGTGCCAGCAGCTTAACAGGGGGCACAGATACGCAGTATTTT	CASSLTGGTDTQYF
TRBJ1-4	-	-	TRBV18	TGTGCCAGCTCACCACTCCCGGGACGGGGCGGTAATGAAAAACTGTTTTTT	CASSPLPGRGGNEKLFF
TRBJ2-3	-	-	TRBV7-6	TGTGCCAGCAGCCTTCACACGGCTAGCACAGATACGCAGTATTTT	CASSLHTASTDTQYF
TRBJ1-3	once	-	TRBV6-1	TGTGCCAGCAGTGAGAATGCGGAGGGACCCAGCTCTGGAAACACCATATATTTT	CASSENAEGPSSGNTIYF
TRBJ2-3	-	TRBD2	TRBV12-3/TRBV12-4	TGTGCCAGCGGCACTAGCGCAGATACGCAGTATTTT	CASGTSADTQYF
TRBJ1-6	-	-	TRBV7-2	TGTGCCAGCAGCTATACCGAGGGGGGTTCACCCCTCCACTTT	CASSYTEGGSPLHF
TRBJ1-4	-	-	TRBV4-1	TGCGCCAGCAGCCCAGGGGTAGCTAATGAAAAACTGTTTTTT	CASSPGVANEKLFF
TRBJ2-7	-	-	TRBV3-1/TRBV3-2	TGTGCCAGCACCCTAACGGGACGGACCTACGAGCAGTACTTC	CASTLTGRTYEQYF
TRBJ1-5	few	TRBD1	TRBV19	TGTGCCAGTAAGGATGGGACAGCTTATAGCAATCAGCCCCAGCATTTT	CASKDGTAYSNQPQHF
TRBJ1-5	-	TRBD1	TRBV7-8	TGTGCCAGCAGCGATCAGGGGGCGAGAACACAGCCCCAGCATTTT	CASSDQGARTQPQHF
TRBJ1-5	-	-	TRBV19	TGTGCCAGTAGTAACCCCGGGGTTGACAGTCAGCCCCAGCATTTT	CASSNPGVDSQPQHF
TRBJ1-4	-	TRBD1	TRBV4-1	TGCGCCAGCAGCGGGACAGGGGGAGGGGCGGAAAAACTGTTTTTT	CASSGTGGGAEKLFF
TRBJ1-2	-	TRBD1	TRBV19	TGTGCCAGTAGTGTACAGGGGAGCTATGGCTACACCTTC	CASSVQGSYGYTF
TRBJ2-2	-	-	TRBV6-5	TGTGCCAGCACGGGGCCAGGGGAGCTGTTTTTT	CASTGPGELFF
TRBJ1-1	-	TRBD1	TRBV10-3	TGTGCCATCAGTGGAGGACAGGGGGGAGTGAACACTGAAGCTTTCTTT	CAISGGQGGVNTEAFF
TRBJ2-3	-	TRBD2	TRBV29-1	TGCAGCGTTTCCAGCGGGAGTGGCGCAGATACGCAGTATTTT	CSVSSGSGADTQYF
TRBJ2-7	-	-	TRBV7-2	TGTGCCAGCAGCGTCCAAACCGGGACGGCCTCCTACGAGCAGTACTTC	CASSVQTGTASYEQYF
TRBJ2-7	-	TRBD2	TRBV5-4	TGTGCCAGCAGCGGCGGGACTAGCGGACCCCCCTACGAGCAGTACTTC	CASSGGTSGPPYEQYF
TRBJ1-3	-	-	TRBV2	TGTGCCAGCAGACAGGGATCTGGAAACACCATATATTTT	CASRQGSGNTIYF
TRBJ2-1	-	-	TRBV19	TGTGCCAGTACATGGTACAATGAGCAGTTCTTC	CASTWYNEQFF
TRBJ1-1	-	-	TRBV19	TGTGCCAGTAGTTCCCTAGAGTCGGACACTGAAGCTTTCTTT	CASSSLESDTEAFF
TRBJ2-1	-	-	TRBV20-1	TGCAGTGCCGCTAGGTGGAATGAGCAGTTCTTC	CSAARWNEQFF
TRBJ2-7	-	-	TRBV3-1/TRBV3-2	TGTGCCAGCAGCCAAGATCGTTTCTCCTACGAGCAGTACTTC	CASSQDRFSYEQYF
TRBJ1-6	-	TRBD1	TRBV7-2	TGTGCCAGCAGCTCGAGGACAGGGGGTAATTCACCCCTCCACTTT	CASSSRTGGNSPLHF
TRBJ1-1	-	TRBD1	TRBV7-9	TGTGCCAGCAGCCACGGGACAGGGCTGAACACTGAAGCTTTCTTT	CASSHGTGLNTEAFF
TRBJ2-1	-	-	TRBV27	TGTGCCAGCAGCCTCGGGGGTCATGAGCAGTTCTTC	CASSLGGHEQFF
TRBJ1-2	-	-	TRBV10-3	TGTGCCATCAGTGAGTCGCTAGTAAATTATGGCTACACCTTC	CAISESLVNYGYTF
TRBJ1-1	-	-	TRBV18	TGTGCCAGCTCACCACCGCGGAACACTGAAGCTTTCTTT	CASSPPRNTEAFF
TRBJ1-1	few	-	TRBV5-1	TGCGCCAGCAGCTTGGACCTACAGAGAGTGAACACTGAAGCTTTCTTT	CASSLDLQRVNTEAFF
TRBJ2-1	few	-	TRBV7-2	TGTGCCAGCAGCTTAGCTGCCGGGGGTGGCTACAATGAGCAGTTCTTC	CASSLAAGGGYNEQFF
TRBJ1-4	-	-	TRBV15	TGTGCCACCAGCAGAGGGGGAGGCCCCAATGAAAAACTGTTTTTT	CATSRGGGPNEKLFF
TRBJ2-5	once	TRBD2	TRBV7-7	TGTGCTAGCAGCCAGGGACTAGCGGGGTTCCAAGAGACCCAGTACTTC	CASSQGLAGFQETQYF
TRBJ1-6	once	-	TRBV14	TGTGCCAGCAGCCAAGATGGAAAGGGAGGAGGATCACCCCTCCACTTT	CASSQDGKGGGSPLHF
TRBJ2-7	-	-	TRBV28	TGTGCCAGCAGTTCTTTTCCCTACGAGCAGTACTTC	CASSSFPYEQYF
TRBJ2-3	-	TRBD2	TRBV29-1	TGCAGCGTGGATCTAGCGGGTGAGGCAGATACGCAGTATTTT	CSVDLAGEADTQYF
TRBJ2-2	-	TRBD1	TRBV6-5	TGTGCCAGCAACCCCGGGACAGGGTACACCGGGGAGCTGTTTTTT	CASNPGTGYTGELFF
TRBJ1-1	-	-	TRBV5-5	TGTGCCAGCAGGTTCGAAATACGTGCGACAGCTGAAGCTTTCTTT	CASRFEIRATAEAFF
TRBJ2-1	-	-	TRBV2	TGTGCCAGCAGTGAGAGCCTAGTCGCACGGGGTAATGAGCAGTTCTTC	CASSESLVARGNEQFF
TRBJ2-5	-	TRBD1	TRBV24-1	TGTGCCACCAGTGATTTGGGGACAGGGCGAGAGACCCAGTACTTC	CATSDLGTGRETQYF
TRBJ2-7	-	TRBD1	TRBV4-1	TGCGCCAGCAGCCTCACCGAAGCAGGGGGTTACGAGCAGTACTTC	CASSLTEAGGYEQYF
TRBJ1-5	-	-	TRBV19	TGTGCCAGTTGCCCCTGGGACGTTGGTGGTCAGCCCCAGCATTTT	CASCPWDVGGQPQHF
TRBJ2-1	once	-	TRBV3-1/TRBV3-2	TGTGCCAGCAGCCAAGAAGGTCGGGGGGCTAGGAATGAGCAGTTCTTC	CASSQEGRGARNEQFF
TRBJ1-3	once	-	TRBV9	TGTGCCAGCAGCGTAGGTCGACAGCCAAACACCATATATTTT	CASSVGRQPNTIYF
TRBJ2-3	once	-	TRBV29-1	TGCAGCGTGGGCACTTTGTCCACAGATACGCAGTATTTT	CSVGTLSTDTQYF
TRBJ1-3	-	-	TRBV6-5	TGTGCCAGCAGCCGCGACAGCTCTGGAAACACCATATATTTT	CASSRDSSGNTIYF
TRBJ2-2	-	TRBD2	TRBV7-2	TGTGCCAGCAGCTTTGCGGGGGGAAACACCGGGGAGCTGTTTTTT	CASSFAGGNTGELFF